These 11 T cell receptor beta chains were all obtained from the same sample, sequenced in a study of chemoradiotherapy in HPV16-positive cancers. Repertoires were generated with immunoSEQ multiplex PCR, while TCRdb's copy carries only in-frame clones and drops some. This sample has some 24,000 clones, with approximately 94% found just once. Sampling took place from a patient who underwent chemoradiotherapy. These receptors were collected from a human donor with HPV-associated anogenital cancer.

The chain is built from TRBV2 and TRBJ2-7; possibly TRBD1 for D (6 bases). Germline CDR1 is SNHLY and CDR2 is FYNNEI. This CDR3 comprises 12 residues. Between the trimmed V and J ends, which lost 8 bases and 0 bases, there was a span of 8 bases. DNA for the CDR3: TGTGCCAGCGACAGGTACTCCTACGAGCAGTACTTC. Translating it yields CASDRYSYEQYF.

V and J are TRBV2 and TRBJ1-4; no definite D call. Germline values: CDR1 SNHLY, CDR2 FYNNEI. The CDR3 totals 12 residues. Deletions cut 2 bases from V and 10 bases from J, with 8 bases between. CDR3 residues: CASSEIPGKLFF. The CDR3 DNA reads TGTGCCAGCAGTGAAATTCCAGGAAAACTGTTTTTT.

This chain joins TRBV6-1 and TRBJ2-7; D is unresolved. V shed 8 bases and J shed 4 bases, with 21 bases lying between them. The germline CDR1 and CDR2 sequences are MNHNS and SASEGT. The CDR3 sequence is 15 residues long. The CDR3 is CASALSAQSGYEQYF. For the CDR3, the DNA is TGTGCCAGCGCCCTGTCGGCACAGTCCGGGTACGAGCAGTACTTC.

This clone was observed a single time. V is TRBV19 and J is TRBJ1-4; 8 positions agree with TRBD1. The CDR3 is made up of 16 amino acids. Germline-derived CDR1 and CDR2 are LNHDA and SQIVND (reference sequence). The ends lost 3 bases at V and 9 bases at J; junction bases unmatched: 12. The CDR3 loop reads CASSMGTGTKVKKLFF. The DNA for the CDR3 is TGTGCCAGTAGTATGGGGACAGGTACAAAAGTGAAAAAACTGTTTTTT.

This chain links TRBV5-1 with TRBJ2-3; D is possibly TRBD2 (5 bases). This CDR3 has 15 residues. The ends were cut back, 0 bases at V and 4 bases at J, with 12 bases in the middle. CDR1 SGHRS and CDR2 YFSETQ come from the germline V gene. The CDR3 sequence is CASSLGTAEPDTQYF. The CDR3 DNA is TGCGCCAGCAGCTTGGGCACAGCGGAACCAGATACGCAGTATTTT.

This sequence joins TRBV5-1 and TRBJ1-1; weak D call: TRBD1 (5 bases). The V end was cut by 3 bases, the J end by 4 bases, with 10 bases between. Germline V CDR1 and CDR2: SGHRS, YFSETQ. The CDR3 loop spans 13 amino acids. The CDR3 DNA is TGCGCCAGCAGCTCAGAAAGGGGCACTGAAGCTTTCTTT. Translated, it gives CASSSERGTEAFF.

This chain joins TRBV7-9 and TRBJ2-1; 9 bases are a match to TRBD2. The CDR3 contains 18 residues. V lost 1 base and J lost 0; bases outside the gene matches: 7. From germline, CDR1 is SEHNR and CDR2 FQNEAQ (reference sequence). The CDR3 sequence is CASSLGASGASSYNEQFF. As DNA, the CDR3 is TGTGCCAGCAGCTTAGGGGCTAGCGGGGCTAGCTCCTACAATGAGCAGTTCTTC.

V usage is TRBV6-1 and J usage is TRBJ2-1; the D is unclear. There are 15 residues in the CDR3. Germline CDR1 MNHNS, CDR2 SASEGT. V was trimmed by 3 bases and J by 1 base, leaving 10 bases between them. CDR3 in amino acids: CASSEFRVSYNEQFF. The CDR3, as DNA: TGTGCCAGCAGTGAGTTTCGGGTGTCCTACAATGAGCAGTTCTTC.

The V call is TRBV25-1, the J call TRBJ2-6; D perhaps matches TRBD2 (5 bases). Germline loops: CDR1 MGHDK, CDR2 SYGVNS. The CDR3 runs 15 residues. The V end lost 3 bases, the J end lost 4 bases, and 10 bases lay between the germline ends. This chain's CDR3 is CASSDPGRGANVLTF. In DNA, the CDR3 is TGTGCCAGCAGTGACCCGGGAAGGGGGGCCAACGTCCTGACTTTC.

The chain links TRBV7-9 to TRBJ2-1; D is unresolved. Germline V CDR1 and CDR2: SEHNR, FQNEAQ (reference sequence). The V end lost 1 base, the J end lost 4 bases, and 8 bases lay between the germline ends. This CDR3 comprises 14 residues. DNA of the CDR3: TGTGCCAGCAGCTTAGATGGCGGATACAATGAGCAGTTCTTC. This sequence encodes CASSLDGGYNEQFF.

The chain carries TRBV5-1 and TRBJ1-2; 10 positions agree with TRBD1. Germline V gene data show CDR1 as SGHRS and CDR2 as YFSETQ. The V and J ends lost 0 bases and 7 bases, in that order; junction bases with no gene match: 9. The CDR3 sequence is 16 residues long. The CDR3 sequence: CASSLVAFGTGAGYTF. The CDR3 DNA is TGCGCCAGCAGCTTGGTCGCCTTCGGGACAGGGGCTGGCTACACCTTC.